Listed below are T cell receptor beta chains from one sample, sequenced in a study of a mutant IDH1 vaccine in newly diagnosed glioma. Sequenced by immunoSEQ multiplex PCR; TCRdb stores in-frame clones only, minus some. There are about 94,000 clones in the sample; nearly 90% occur only once, and 0.6% to 0.95% lies in the top ten. Antigens of these TCRs are unknown. The input for sequencing was PBMCs, taken from a glioma patient whose treatment included an IDH1 peptide vaccine. These receptor sequences come from a woman in her forties or fifties with glioma. Both conserved end residues are part of each CDR3. The D gene is left open where the match is weak. Clone size is given for some rows only: seen once, a few or many times, or a class if the clone is expanded.

TGTGCCAGCAGTGCCAGGGCGGGCGAAGCTTTCTTT	CASSARAGEAFF	TRBV25-1	TRBJ1-1	once	NA
TGTGCCAGCAGCGTTAGAGCCGGGACAGGGAGGTATGAGCAGTTCTTC	CASSVRAGTGRYEQFF	TRBV7-8	TRBJ2-1	NA	TRBD1
TGTGCCAGCAGCCCGGGTCCAGGGGCCTACGAGCAGTACTTC	CASSPGPGAYEQYF	TRBV7-3	TRBJ2-7	NA	NA
TGTGCCAGCAGCCCGACAGGGGCTCAGCCCCAGCATTTT	CASSPTGAQPQHF	TRBV9	TRBJ1-5	NA	TRBD1
TGTGCCAGCACAGGGGTTGAGGGCTACACCTTC	CASTGVEGYTF	TRBV6-1	TRBJ1-2	NA	NA
TGTGCCAGCAGTCTGACTGGGGATACGCAGTATTTT	CASSLTGDTQYF	TRBV5-6	TRBJ2-3	NA	NA
TGTGCCAGCAGTCCGGGGGGTGCAGATACGCAGTATTTT	CASSPGGADTQYF	TRBV28	TRBJ2-3	NA	TRBD2
TGTGCCAGCAGCGAAGGGGTGACCGGGGAGCTGTTTTTT	CASSEGVTGELFF	TRBV9	TRBJ2-2	once	NA
TGTGCCAGCAGTAAAGGGGGTGCATACGAGCAGTACTTC	CASSKGGAYEQYF	TRBV2	TRBJ2-7	once	NA
TGTGCCATCAGTGAGCCCGCGAAGCAGCCCCAGCATTTT	CAISEPAKQPQHF	TRBV10-3	TRBJ1-5	NA	NA
TGTGCCAGCGCAAACAGGGGCGACACTGAAGCTTTCTTT	CASANRGDTEAFF	TRBV28	TRBJ1-1	NA	TRBD1
TGTGCCAGCAGCATGGGGCTAGCGGGACAAGAGACCCAGTACTTC	CASSMGLAGQETQYF	TRBV7-9	TRBJ2-5	NA	TRBD2
TGCGCCAGCAGCCAAGTCGTTCAGGGGGCGGGGAATCAGCCCCAGCATTTT	CASSQVVQGAGNQPQHF	TRBV4-1	TRBJ1-5	NA	TRBD1
TGCAGCGTTGAAGATAGACTAGCGGGAGTTTATGAGCAGTTCTTC	CSVEDRLAGVYEQFF	TRBV29-1	TRBJ2-1	once	TRBD2
TGTGCCAGCAGTGTCCTCAGGGATACCTACGAGCAGTACTTC	CASSVLRDTYEQYF	TRBV25-1	TRBJ2-7	NA	NA
TGTGCCAGCAGCCAGTCCTTTAGTGCCTACGAGCAGTACTTC	CASSQSFSAYEQYF	TRBV4-2	TRBJ2-7	NA	NA
TGTGCCGGGGGATTTTATAGCAATCAGCCCCAGCATTTT	CAGGFYSNQPQHF	TRBV2	TRBJ1-5	NA	NA
TGTGCCAGCAGCTTATCCCCGGGACAGGGATACGGCTACACCTTC	CASSLSPGQGYGYTF	TRBV5-4	TRBJ1-2	once	TRBD1
TGCAGTGGAGGTGGGGACACTGAAGCTTTCTTT	CSGGGDTEAFF	TRBV20-1	TRBJ1-1	NA	NA
TGTGCCAGCAGCTTTGGGGGGTTAGGAAACATTCAGTACTTC	CASSFGGLGNIQYF	TRBV5-4	TRBJ2-4	NA	NA
TGCAGTGCTAGAGAGAATTCACCCCTCCACTTT	CSARENSPLHF	TRBV20-1	TRBJ1-6	few	NA
TGTGCCAGCAGCGTCACCGGGACTAGCGGGAGCGGGACAGATACGCAGTATTTT	CASSVTGTSGSGTDTQYF	TRBV11-2	TRBJ2-3	NA	TRBD2
TGTGCCAGCAGCCAAGGGGAGGACTACTCCTACGAGCAGTACTTC	CASSQGEDYSYEQYF	TRBV7-9	TRBJ2-7	NA	NA
TGTGCCAGCATTAGAGACCCAAATTACAATGAGCAGTTCTTC	CASIRDPNYNEQFF	TRBV2	TRBJ2-1	NA	NA
TGTGCCAGCAGTGTGGGACAGGGGGCGCAACCTCTCGGGGCCAACGTCCTGACTTTC	CASSVGQGAQPLGANVLTF	TRBV2	TRBJ2-6	NA	TRBD1
TGCGCCAGCAGCCAAGATTTACGGCTAGCCAAAAACATTCAGTACTTC	CASSQDLRLAKNIQYF	TRBV4-1	TRBJ2-4	NA	NA
TGTGCCAGCAGCGCAAAGGACAGGTACGAGCAGTACTTC	CASSAKDRYEQYF	TRBV9	TRBJ2-7	NA	TRBD1
TGTGCCAGCAGCTTGGGCAACCGGGGGGACACCATATATTTT	CASSLGNRGDTIYF	TRBV5-4	TRBJ1-3	NA	NA
TGTGCCAGTAGTATGAGACGACTAGCGGGAATAGATGAGCAGTTCTTC	CASSMRRLAGIDEQFF	TRBV19	TRBJ2-1	NA	TRBD2
TGTGCCAGCAGTTGGTCAGGGTTAAACACTGAAGCTTTCTTT	CASSWSGLNTEAFF	TRBV28	TRBJ1-1	NA	NA
TGTGCCAGCACCAACACCGCTAACTATGGCTACACCTTC	CASTNTANYGYTF	TRBV28	TRBJ1-2	NA	NA
TGCGCCAGCAGCTTGGTGATTCAAGAGGGCGGGGAGCTGTTTTTT	CASSLVIQEGGELFF	TRBV5-1	TRBJ2-2	NA	NA
TGTGCCAGCAATTTCGACGGGGCTAACACTGAAGCTTTCTTT	CASNFDGANTEAFF	TRBV6-5	TRBJ1-1	NA	NA
TGTGCCAGCAGTTCATTCGTTAGCGGGAGTCGGGGTGAGCAGTTCTTC	CASSSFVSGSRGEQFF	TRBV27	TRBJ2-1	NA	TRBD2
TGTGCCAGCAGCGTAGTAAGCAGCCTGGAGGCTTTCTTT	CASSVVSSLEAFF	TRBV9	TRBJ1-1	NA	NA
TGTGCCAGCTCACCCGAAGGGGGCGCCCTCAATAGCAATCAGCCCCAGCATTTT	CASSPEGGALNSNQPQHF	TRBV18	TRBJ1-5	NA	TRBD1
TGTGCCAGCAGCGTAGGAGCAGGGCTCTCCTACGAGCAGTACTTC	CASSVGAGLSYEQYF	TRBV9	TRBJ2-7	NA	NA
TGTGCCAGCAGCGTATCGGCAGGGGAGACCCAGTACTTC	CASSVSAGETQYF	TRBV9	TRBJ2-5	NA	NA
TGTGCCAGCCTCGGGGAGACCCAGTACTTC	CASLGETQYF	TRBV25-1	TRBJ2-5	NA	NA
TGTGCCATCAGTGGGCAGGGGGCCGCCGGGGAGCTGTTTTTT	CAISGQGAAGELFF	TRBV10-3	TRBJ2-2	NA	TRBD1
TGTGCCAGTAGTAACGTTTGGGTTTCGGACACTGAAGCTTTCTTT	CASSNVWVSDTEAFF	TRBV19	TRBJ1-1	NA	NA
TGCGCCAGCAGCCAAGATCTTGGAGACACTGAAGCTTTCTTT	CASSQDLGDTEAFF	TRBV4-1	TRBJ1-1	NA	NA